The source of this TCR beta chain is a study of siplizumab effects on memory and regulatory T cells (dated by TCRdb to between 2018 and 2021). Study-wide context: The study looked at the effect of siplizumab, an anti-CD2 antibody, on alloreactive T-cell subsets in allogeneic mixed lymphocyte reactions made from human PBMCs. What the study reported, not specific to this receptor: Because sequences below about 10^-5 frequency were poorly captured, only a minor fraction of alloreactive clones could be mapped to unstimulated subsets. Unstimulated naive T cells appeared more diverse than memory T cells, and naive cells seemed to contribute substantially to the alloresponse. Roughly 75-95% of proliferating CD4+ or CD8+ clones could not be assigned a naive or memory phenotype. Among mappable alloreactive CD4+ clones, the Treg-derived fraction averaged approximately 72% with siplizumab versus roughly 25% in control reactions. The cumulative frequency of alloreactive sequences that could be traced back to unstimulated CD4+ memory T cells was significantly reduced by siplizumab. No functional confirmation was obtained for the suppressive function of proliferating Tregs from siplizumab cultures.

Preparation of the library involved the immunoSEQ multiplex PCR assay. Approximately 100,000 TCR templates per sample were assayed on the deep sequencing platform. Genomic DNA extracted from sorted T cells was used for TCRbeta CDR3 sequencing. The authors' analysis ran thus. The R programming language was used for clonal analysis of TCRbeta CDR3 data. Alloreactive CD4+ and CD8+ clones were defined by comparing unstimulated samples with post-reaction CFSE-low samples. Alloreactive CD4+ clones were assigned to regulatory or non-regulatory origin by matching sequences to sorted unstimulated Treg and non-Treg repertoires. As stored in TCRdb, this immuneACCESS dataset retains in-frame rearrangements with V and J assigned. A fraction of the clones does not appear; measured against another copy, unresolved V genes explain less than half of the discrepancy, and the remainder lacks a known reason. V and J calls and clone size are given by that table; D and trimming were obtained from the DNA. The table for this sample lists roughly 120,000 clones; approximately 94% of them were counted only once. The ten largest account for under 2% of the sample.

In regard to this clone: No antigen is known for it. Base qualities are missing; no much larger clone stands one base away.

TCRbeta CDR3 sequencing was performed on sorted unstimulated T cells and on proliferating T cells recovered from mixed lymphocyte reactions. Fresh whole blood from more than 9 HLA-typed healthy donors served as the source for isolating PBMCs. Unstimulated CD4+ non-regulatory T cells were FACS-sorted to map the origin of alloreactive clones. From the cysteine through the phenylalanine, the CDR3 covers 16 amino acids. The kept DNA is CDR3 alone, 48 bases in frame from the first base. A distance of 15 bases separates the germline ends of V and J, which lose 4 bases and 2 bases respectively. The germline V gene (reference sequence) supplies CDR1 SGHKS and CDR2 YYEKEE.

This TCR derives from a human donor in good health. The V and J genes are TRBV5-5 and TRBJ2-2; TRBD2 is possibly the D segment (5 matching bases). Sequencing was carried out using non-Treg CD4+ T cells sorted from blood. The cell subset or site label on this specimen signifies: FACS-sorted unstimulated CD4+ non-regulatory T cells. The CDR3 loop reads CASSQLTGINTGELFF. The DNA is as follows: TGTGCCAGCAGCCAATTAACCGGGATAAACACCGGGGAGCTGTTTTTT.